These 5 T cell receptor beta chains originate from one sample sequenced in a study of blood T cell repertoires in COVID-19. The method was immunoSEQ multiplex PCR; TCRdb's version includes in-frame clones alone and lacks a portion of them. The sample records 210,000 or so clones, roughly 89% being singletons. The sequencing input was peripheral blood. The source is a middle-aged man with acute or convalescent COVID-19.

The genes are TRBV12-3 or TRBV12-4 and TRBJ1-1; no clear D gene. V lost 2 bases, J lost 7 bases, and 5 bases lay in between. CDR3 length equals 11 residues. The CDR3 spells CASSLSSEAFF. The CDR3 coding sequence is TGTGCCAGCAGTTTAAGTAGTGAAGCTTTCTTT.

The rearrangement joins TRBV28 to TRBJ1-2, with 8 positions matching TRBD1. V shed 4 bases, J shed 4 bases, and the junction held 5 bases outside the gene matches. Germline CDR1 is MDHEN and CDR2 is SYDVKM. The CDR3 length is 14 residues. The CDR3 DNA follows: TGTGCCAGCAGTTACATAGACAGGGGCTATGGCTACACCTTC. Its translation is CASSYIDRGYGYTF.

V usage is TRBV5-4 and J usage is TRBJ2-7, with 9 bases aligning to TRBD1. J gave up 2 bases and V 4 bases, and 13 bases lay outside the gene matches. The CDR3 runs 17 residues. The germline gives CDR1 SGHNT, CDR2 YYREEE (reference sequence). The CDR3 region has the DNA TGTGCCAGCAGCCTTGGGAGAGTCGGACAGGGGACCTACGAGCAGTACTTC. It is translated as CASSLGRVGQGTYEQYF. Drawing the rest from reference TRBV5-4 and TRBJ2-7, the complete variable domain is ETGVTQSPTHLIKTRGQQVTLRCSSQSGHNTVSWYQQALGQGPQFIFQYYREEENGRGNFPPRFSGLQFPNYSSELNVNALELDDSALYLCASSLGRVGQGTYEQYFGPGTRLTVT.

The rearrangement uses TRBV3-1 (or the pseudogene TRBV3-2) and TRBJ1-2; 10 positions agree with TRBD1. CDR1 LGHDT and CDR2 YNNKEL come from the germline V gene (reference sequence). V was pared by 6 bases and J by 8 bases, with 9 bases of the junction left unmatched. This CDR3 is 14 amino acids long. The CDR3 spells CASRPGQGWTGYTF. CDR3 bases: TGTGCCAGCAGGCCGGGACAGGGGTGGACGGGCTACACCTTC.

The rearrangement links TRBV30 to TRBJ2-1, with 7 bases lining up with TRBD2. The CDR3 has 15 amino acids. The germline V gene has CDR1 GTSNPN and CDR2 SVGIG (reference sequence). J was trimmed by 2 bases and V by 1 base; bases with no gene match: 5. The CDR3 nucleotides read TGTGCCTGGAGTGGAAAAGGACTAGCCTACAATGAGCAGTTCTTC. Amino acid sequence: CAWSGKGLAYNEQFF. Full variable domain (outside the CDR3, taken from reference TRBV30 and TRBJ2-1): SQTIHQWPATLVQPVGSPLSLECTVEGTSNPNLYWYRQAAGRGLQLLFYSVGIGQISSEVPQNLSASRPQDRQFILSSKKLLLSDSGFYLCAWSGKGLAYNEQFFGPGTRLTVL.